Listed below are T cell receptor beta chains from one sample, sequenced in a study of identical twins. TCRdb called the 5' RACE reads again in MiXCR, with one record for every CDR3 protein. The sample holds approximately 890,000 distinct CDR3 sequences, 9% to 15% seen once. The same specimen was also included in a second study, on yellow fever vaccine responses in identical twins.

The material sequenced was PBMCs. Source of these receptors: a woman under 30 in good health. The CDR3 runs from the conserved cysteine through the conserved F or W. The D gene is left open where the match is weak. Not all rows give a size; the values are once, few, many and, for expanded clones, a class.

-	TRBV7-8	TRBJ2-1	-	CASSPGGLGDGEQFF	TGTGCCAGCAGCCCTGGGGGGCTTGGTGATGGTGAGCAGTTCTTC
-	TRBV3-1	TRBJ2-1	-	CATSQDRVWANEQFF	TGTGCCACCAGCCAAGACCGGGTTTGGGCCAATGAGCAGTTCTTC
-	TRBV5-5	TRBJ1-1	-	CASSPGHLIRNTEAFF	TGTGCCAGCAGTCCGGGACACCTCATTAGGAACACTGAAGCTTTCTTT
many	TRBV7-9	TRBJ2-2	-	CASSLSSRELFF	TGTGCCAGCAGCTTAAGTTCCCGGGAGCTGTTTTTT
few	TRBV29-1	TRBJ2-7	-	CSVESGQGFAEQYF	TGCAGCGTCGAGTCGGGTCAGGGATTCGCCGAGCAGTACTTC
-	TRBV11-2	TRBJ2-3	-	CASSSGQTPSTDTQYF	TGTGCCAGCAGCTCCGGACAGACCCCTAGCACAGATACGCAGTATTTT
few	TRBV20-1	TRBJ2-1	TRBD1	CSASPPTGNNEQFF	TGCAGTGCTAGCCCCCCGACAGGGAACAATGAGCAGTTCTTC
many	TRBV7-9	TRBJ1-6	-	CASSLAPGTPTSPLHF	TGTGCCAGCAGCTTAGCACCCGGGACTCCCACTTCACCCCTCCACTTT
few	TRBV6-1	TRBJ1-3	-	CASSQNSGNTIYF	TGTGCCAGCAGCCAGAATTCTGGAAACACCATATATTTT
-	TRBV10-3	TRBJ2-1	-	CAIRGAGKNEQFF	TGTGCCATCAGAGGGGCCGGTAAAAATGAGCAGTTCTTC
few	TRBV5-1	TRBJ2-3	TRBD1	CASSWRQGVVEDTQYF	TGCGCCAGCAGCTGGAGACAGGGGGTAGTTGAAGATACGCAGTATTTT
few	TRBV5-1	TRBJ1-2	-	CASSLGAVDYGYTF	TGCGCCAGCAGCTTGGGGGCAGTAGACTATGGCTACACCTTC
few	TRBV3-1	TRBJ2-5	TRBD2	CASSHGLAGERQETQYF	TGTGCCAGCAGCCATGGACTAGCGGGGGAGAGACAAGAGACCCAGTACTTC